This record covers a single TCR beta chain. The CDR3 covers 13 residues. The germline V gene encodes CDR1 LGHDT and CDR2 YNNKEL (reference sequence). The V end was cut by 7 bases, the J end by 2 bases, with 11 bases between. These data come from a study of blood T cell repertoires in COVID-19. Study details: The United States, Italy and Spain supplied acute and convalescent COVID-19 samples. T cells, B-cell-depleted T cells, or PBMCs provided the cDNA or gDNA that served as material.

TCRdb keeps only in-frame clones here, not all; method: immunoSEQ multiplex PCR. Of 220,000 or so clones in the sample, 82% are singletons; the top ten hold approximately 3.8%. The receptor comes from a woman aged 80 or over with acute or convalescent COVID-19. The source material was peripheral blood. V gene TRBV3-1 (or the pseudogene TRBV3-2) combines with J gene TRBJ2-5, with D perhaps TRBD2 (5 bases). This CDR3 is CASNPSGQETQYF. Here the CDR3 DNA reads TGTGCCAGCAACCCCAGCGGACAAGAGACCCAGTACTTC.